The 32 T cell receptor beta chains in this list originate from one sample, sequenced in a study of blood T cell repertoires in COVID-19. Assay used: immunoSEQ multiplex PCR; TCRdb lists only in-frame clones, some missing. Among 150,000 to 200,000 clones listed, 70% to 85% were seen once. The sample comprised peripheral blood. Receptors were obtained from a woman aged 40-49 years with COVID-19, enrolled during active disease.

This clone was detected only a few times. The chain is built from TRBV19 and TRBJ2-7; D perhaps matches TRBD1 (6 bases). Germline values: CDR1 LNHDA, CDR2 SQIVND (reference sequence). CDR3 length: 12 amino acids. V was clipped by 9 bases and J by 2 bases, with 11 bases between them. CDR3 DNA: TGTGCCAGCGGTACAGGGACCTACGAGCAGTACTTC. Translated, it gives CASGTGTYEQYF.

This clone appeared once. Other nucleotide sequences from this sample produce the same CDR3. This chain joins TRBV7-3 and TRBJ2-3; 9 bases are a match to TRBD2. V dropped 1 base and J dropped 5; count of bases not matched to a gene: 4. CDR1 is SGHTA and CDR2 is FQGTGA in the germline V gene. This CDR3 has 15 amino acids. CDR3 in DNA: TGTGCCAGCAGCTTAAGCGGGGGGGCCATAGATACGCAGTATTTT. It encodes CASSLSGGAIDTQYF.

The chain combines TRBV7-3 with TRBJ2-1; TRBD2 matches at 10 bases. Germline V lookup: CDR1 SGHTA, CDR2 FQGTGA. Trimming cost V 1 base and J 0 bases; bases outside gene matches: 12. The CDR3 spans 20 residues. The CDR3 region has the DNA TGTGCCAGCAGCTTAAGTGGAGCGGGGGGGATGCTGAGCTCCTACAATGAGCAGTTCTTC. This encodes CASSLSGAGGMLSSYNEQFF.

J is TRBJ2-3 and V is TRBV2, with TRBD2 matching over 13 bases. The J segment lost 7 bases and the V segment lost 5 bases, leaving 6 bases of the junction unmatched. Germline V lookup: CDR1 SNHLY, CDR2 FYNNEI. This CDR3 has 15 amino acids. The CDR3 nucleotides are TGTGCCAGCAGTAGGACTAGCGGGGGTCAAAATACGCAGTATTTT. As protein: CASSRTSGGQNTQYF. Full variable domain (rest looked up from reference TRBV2 and TRBJ2-3): EPEVTQTPSHQVTQMGQEVILRCVPISNHLYFYWYRQILGQKVEFLVSFYNNEISEKSEIFDDQFSVERPDGSNFTLKIRSTKLEDSAMYFCASSRTSGGQNTQYFGPGTRLTVL.

This rearrangement joins TRBV7-6 to TRBJ1-6, with 11 bases lining up with TRBD1. V trimming: 0 bases; J trimming: 10 bases; junction bases outside the gene matches: 2. CDR3 length: 15 amino acids. Germline-derived CDR1 and CDR2 are SGHVS and FNYEAQ. The CDR3 bases are TGTGCCAGCAGCTTAGCGGACAGGGGGCACTCACCCCTCCACTTT. Translation: CASSLADRGHSPLHF. Looking up the rest from reference TRBV7-6 and TRBJ1-6 gives the full variable domain: GAGVSQSPRYKVTKRGQDVALRCDPISGHVSLYWYRQALGQGPEFLTYFNYEAQQDKSGLPNDRFSAERPEGSISTLTIQRTEQRDSAMYRCASSLADRGHSPLHFGNGTRLTVT.

V usage is TRBV18 and J usage is TRBJ1-1, with D tentatively TRBD1 (6 bases). Germline CDR1 and CDR2: KGHSH and LQKENI. Between the trimmed V and J ends, which lost 3 bases and 1 base, there was a span of 9 bases. CDR3 length: 14 residues. CDR3 loop: CASSPLDRNTEAFF. The CDR3 nucleotides are TGTGCCAGCTCACCCCTGGACAGGAACACTGAAGCTTTCTTT.

The V gene is TRBV29-1, the J gene TRBJ2-5, with a tentative D call TRBD1 (6 bases). This CDR3 region has 14 residues. The V gene lost 6 bases and the J gene lost 5 bases, with 19 bases spanning the gap. The germline gives CDR1 SQVTM, CDR2 ANQGSEA. In DNA, the CDR3 is TGCAGCGTCTCCCTTACACAGGGTACGGAGACCCAGTACTTC. This codes for CSVSLTQGTETQYF.

This chain connects TRBV28 to TRBJ1-2; no clear D gene. Trimming took off 5 bases at V and 6 bases at J, with 10 bases between the two ends. The CDR3 covers 12 residues. Germline lookup yields CDR1 MDHEN and CDR2 SYDVKM. CDR3 loop: CASSPFTDGYTF. In DNA form, the CDR3 reads TGTGCCAGCAGTCCCTTCACGGATGGCTACACCTTC.

This rearrangement joins TRBV10-3 to TRBJ2-7, with 8 nucleotides matching TRBD2. Germline V gene data show CDR1 as ENHRY and CDR2 as SYGVKD. CDR3 length equals 18 residues. With V trimmed by 10 bases and J by 4 bases, 24 bases remained unmatched. CDR3 sequence (DNA): TGTGCCAGACCGTCGGGGGGGACAAGAAGGAGAAAAGGATACGAGCAGTACGTC. Protein sequence: CARPSGGTRRRKGYEQYV.

CDR3 loop: CASSQDPGGRNQPQHF. In nucleotides, the CDR3 is TGTGCCAGCAGCCAAGATCCGGGGGGCCGAAATCAGCCCCAGCATTTT. This chain joins TRBV3-1 (or the pseudogene TRBV3-2) and TRBJ1-5, with a weak D call TRBD1 (6 bases). The CDR3 is 16 amino acids. The germline CDR1 and CDR2 sequences are LGHDT and YNNKEL (reference sequence). V was clipped by 0 bases and J by 4 bases, with 13 bases between them.

The rearrangement joins TRBV15 to TRBJ2-5, with unresolved D. From germline, CDR1 is LNHNV and CDR2 YYDKDF (reference sequence). There are 15 residues in the CDR3. With 5 bases removed from V and 1 base from J, the gap between germline ends came to 14 bases. The CDR3, as DNA: TGTGCCACCAGCCGACTTTATGAGGTCCAAGAGACCCAGTACTTC. It translates to CATSRLYEVQETQYF.

V usage is TRBV4-1 and J usage is TRBJ2-2; 8 positions agree with TRBD1. The CDR3 is 13 residues long. Germline V gives CDR1 MGHRA, CDR2 YSYEKL. The ends lost 4 bases at V and 12 bases at J; junction bases unmatched: 7. In DNA form, the CDR3 reads TGCGCCAGCAGCCCATCAGGGGGCAAGAAGCTGTTTTTT. It specifies CASSPSGGKKLFF.

In its sample, this clone was seen once. This chain uses TRBV6-5 with TRBJ1-5; the D is unclear. Germline CDR1 reads MNHEY; CDR2 reads SVGAGI. The CDR3 spans 13 residues. Trimming cost V 8 bases and J 4 bases, with 12 bases left between them. CDR3 sequence: CASGPESNQPQHF. CDR3 DNA: TGTGCCAGCGGTCCCGAGAGTAATCAGCCCCAGCATTTT.

The CDR3 region has the DNA TGTGCCAGCAGCCAAGATGGGGGGTATTCGGCTGAAGCTTTCTTT. Amino acid sequence: CASSQDGGYSAEAFF. The genes are TRBV3-1 (or the pseudogene TRBV3-2) and TRBJ1-1; perhaps TRBD1 as D (5 bases). This CDR3 contains 15 residues. Trimming pared 0 bases from V and 6 bases from J, leaving 14 bases between. Germline-derived CDR1 and CDR2 are LGHDT and YNNKEL (reference sequence).

V and J are TRBV10-2 and TRBJ1-2; 8 bases agree with TRBD1. Germline V CDR1 and CDR2: WSHSY, SAAADI. The CDR3 is 11 residues long. Trimming cost V 10 bases and J 7 bases; bases outside gene matches: 5. The CDR3 sequence: CATGTGSGYTF. In DNA form, the CDR3 reads TGCGCCACCGGGACAGGCAGTGGCTACACCTTC.

This clone has only a few counts. This chain uses TRBV2 with TRBJ1-5; D remains ambiguous. V lost 4 bases, J lost 14 bases, and 9 bases lay in between. The CDR3 is made up of 10 amino acids. Germline CDR1 reads SNHLY; CDR2 reads FYNNEI. CDR3 residues: CASSAGRKHF. CDR3 nucleotide sequence: TGTGCCAGCAGTGCTGGCAGGAAGCATTTT.

J is TRBJ2-7 and V is TRBV5-4, with 10 bases matching TRBD1. V gave up 4 bases and J gave up 2 bases; unmatched junction bases: 3. CDR3 length: 14 residues. Germline CDR1 is SGHNT and CDR2 is YYREEE (reference sequence). CDR3 protein: CASSPGTGAYEQYF. The DNA for the CDR3 is TGTGCCAGCAGCCCCGGGACAGGGGCCTACGAGCAGTACTTC.

This rearrangement joins TRBV14 to TRBJ2-1; tentative D call: TRBD2 (5 bases). Germline V gene sequence: CDR1 SGHDN, CDR2 FVKESK. The CDR3 is made up of 16 amino acids. V was clipped by 5 bases and J by 1 base, with 15 bases between them. The CDR3 region is CASSDHGWESYNEQFF. The CDR3 coding sequence is TGTGCCAGCAGCGACCATGGCTGGGAGTCCTACAATGAGCAGTTCTTC.

The genes are TRBV2 and TRBJ2-1, with D perhaps TRBD2 (5 bases). Germline V lookup: CDR1 SNHLY, CDR2 FYNNEI. This CDR3 has 21 residues. Trimming shortened V by 4 bases and J by 0 bases, and 28 bases separated the two germline ends. CDR3 loop: CASSARRVAFGTSGSYNEQFF. The CDR3 DNA follows: TGTGCCAGCAGTGCCCGAAGAGTTGCGTTTGGAACCAGCGGCTCCTACAATGAGCAGTTCTTC.

This clone appeared a single time. The chain combines TRBV11-3 with TRBJ2-3; D is undetermined. Germline V gene lookup returns CDR1 SGHNT and CDR2 YENEEA. V dropped 4 bases and J dropped 2 bases, with 7 bases sitting between them. The CDR3 totals 13 residues. For the CDR3, the DNA is TGTGCCAGCAGCTCTCGTTACACAGATACGCAGTATTTT. Translating it yields CASSSRYTDTQYF.

This chain uses TRBV4-1 with TRBJ1-6; tentatively, D is TRBD1 (5 bases). Trimming stripped 2 bases from V and 10 bases from J, with 15 bases between. The CDR3 spans 15 residues. The germline V gene has CDR1 MGHRA and CDR2 YSYEKL. In DNA, the CDR3 is TGCGCCAGCAGCCAACCAAGACAGTTTCGGTCACCCCTCCACTTT. Amino acids: CASSQPRQFRSPLHF.

V and J are TRBV3-1 (or the pseudogene TRBV3-2) and TRBJ2-3, with TRBD1 matching over 10 bases. Germline V gives CDR1 LGHDT, CDR2 YNNKEL (reference sequence). The CDR3 totals 15 residues. J lost 2 bases, V lost 3 bases, and 2 bases had no gene match. Here the CDR3 reads CASSQGQGPTDTQYF. In nucleotides, the CDR3 is TGTGCCAGCAGCCAGGGACAGGGGCCCACAGATACGCAGTATTTT.

The sample holds a few counts of this clone. The V gene is TRBV11-1, the J gene TRBJ2-7; tentatively, D is TRBD2 (6 bases). The CDR3 is 12 amino acids. Germline V gene lookup returns CDR1 SGHAT and CDR2 FQDESV (reference sequence). With 8 bases removed from V and 3 bases from J, the gap between germline ends came to 11 bases. CDR3 DNA: TGTGCCAGCGGAGGGACCATCTACGAGCAGTACTTC. Residues: CASGGTIYEQYF.

This chain uses TRBV6-5 with TRBJ2-3; 7 bases are shared with TRBD2. After removal of 8 bases from V and 3 bases from J, the junction contained 11 bases not matched to a gene. The CDR3 extends over 15 amino acids. The germline V gene encodes CDR1 MNHEY and CDR2 SVGAGI. CDR3 residues: CASGAGRGRTDTQYF. CDR3 nucleotide sequence: TGTGCCAGCGGAGCGGGACGTGGTAGGACAGATACGCAGTATTTT.

This clone was counted once. V usage is TRBV11-2 and J usage is TRBJ1-4; D gene unclear. The germline V gene encodes CDR1 SGHAT and CDR2 FQNNGV. The CDR3 extends over 12 amino acids. V was clipped by 5 bases and J by 8 bases, with 9 bases between them. The CDR3 spells CASSLLGEKLFF. The CDR3 region has the DNA TGTGCCAGCAGCCTCTTGGGCGAAAAACTGTTTTTT.

This chain joins TRBV30 and TRBJ2-3; 8 bases are a match to TRBD1. The CDR3 spans 13 residues. J gave up 6 bases and V 0 bases, and 2 bases lay outside the gene matches. CDR1 and CDR2 (germline): GTSNPN, SVGIG (reference sequence). CDR3 residues: CAWSVTGGDTQYF. Written as DNA, the CDR3 is TGTGCCTGGAGTGTAACAGGGGGGGATACGCAGTATTTT.

This clone was seen a single time. The CDR3 loop is CASSVTRDFYEQYV. Here the CDR3 DNA reads TGTGCCAGCAGCGTCACCCGGGACTTCTACGAGCAGTACGTC. The chain couples TRBV5-8 to TRBJ2-7, with D tentatively TRBD2 (6 bases). Between the trimmed V and J ends, which lost 4 bases and 3 bases, there was a span of 14 bases. The CDR3 loop spans 14 amino acids. CDR1 is SGHTS and CDR2 is YDEGEE in the germline V gene.

The chain recombines TRBV29-1 with TRBJ2-5; 11 bases are a match to TRBD2. This CDR3 contains 14 residues. V was pared by 5 bases and J by 4 bases, with 6 bases of the junction left unmatched. CDR1 SQVTM and CDR2 ANQGSEA come from the germline V gene. CDR3 DNA sequence: TGCAGCGTTAGACTAGCGGGAACAGGAGAGACCCAGTACTTC. It yields the protein CSVRLAGTGETQYF.

V is TRBV28 and J is TRBJ2-7, with TRBD2 identical over 10 bases. There are 15 residues in the CDR3. CDR1 and CDR2 from the germline V gene are MDHEN and SYDVKM. V lost 5 bases, J lost 0 bases, and 4 bases stayed unmatched. The CDR3 DNA reads TGTGCCAGCAGTCCAGGGACTAGCGACTCCTACGAGCAGTACTTC. Its protein is CASSPGTSDSYEQYF.

This clone was observed a handful of times. This chain links TRBV28 with TRBJ2-7, with D maybe TRBD1 (5 bases). Trimming removed 7 bases from V and 0 bases from J, with 10 bases in between. The V gene's germline CDR1 is MDHEN and CDR2 SYDVKM. The CDR3 is 13 amino acids. Here the CDR3 DNA reads TGTGCCAGCACGACAGCGAGCTCCTACGAGCAGTACGTC. Translating it yields CASTTASSYEQYV.

V and J are TRBV6-5 and TRBJ1-3; no firm D call. V was trimmed by 6 bases and J by 0 bases, leaving 9 bases between them. The CDR3 is made up of 14 amino acids. Per the germline V gene, CDR1 is MNHEY and CDR2 is SVGAGI. CDR3 amino acids: CASRTQSSGNTIYF. CDR3 nucleotide sequence: TGTGCCAGCAGGACACAGAGCTCTGGAAACACCATATATTTT.

The V and J genes are TRBV28 and TRBJ2-5; weak D call: TRBD1 (5 bases). Germline V lookup: CDR1 MDHEN, CDR2 SYDVKM. The germline V and J ends were trimmed by 6 bases and 1 base, with 9 bases remaining between them. This CDR3 comprises 13 residues. The CDR3 coding sequence is TGTGCCAGCAGGGAGACAGCCCAAGAGACCCAGTACTTC. It specifies CASRETAQETQYF.